The clone carrying this T cell receptor beta chain has a count of ten or more. The antigen is not known. This sample is part of a study of blood T cells in healthy people across ages. Study results and caveats: Roughly linear declines in TCR beta diversity per million T cells occurred with age. Calculation of diversity from one million T cells yielded estimates considered to be underestimates.

Germline CDR1 is MNHNS and CDR2 is SASEGT. Trimming left V 8 bases short and J 0 bases short, with 11 bases between. This CDR3 has 14 residues. Primers used in a second PCR of about 7 to 12 cycles were a sample-barcoded 5' primer and a J-beta primer mix. The template-switch adaptor was a 5' adaptor with 12 random nucleotides. It tagged each cDNA molecule. TCRdb reprocessed the 5' RACE reads with MiXCR, giving one entry per CDR3 protein. In the table there are over 500,000 distinct CDR3 sequences, over 40% of which are singletons. The amount of total RNA extracted per sample was at least 5 micrograms. This sequence was found in a woman aged 80 or older in good health. Sequencing input: blood. V and J are TRBV6-1 and TRBJ2-1; perhaps TRBD2 as D (6 bases). The CDR3, as DNA: TGTGCCAGCCTACGGGGGAGCTCCTACAATGAGCAGTTCTTC. It specifies CASLRGSSYNEQFF.